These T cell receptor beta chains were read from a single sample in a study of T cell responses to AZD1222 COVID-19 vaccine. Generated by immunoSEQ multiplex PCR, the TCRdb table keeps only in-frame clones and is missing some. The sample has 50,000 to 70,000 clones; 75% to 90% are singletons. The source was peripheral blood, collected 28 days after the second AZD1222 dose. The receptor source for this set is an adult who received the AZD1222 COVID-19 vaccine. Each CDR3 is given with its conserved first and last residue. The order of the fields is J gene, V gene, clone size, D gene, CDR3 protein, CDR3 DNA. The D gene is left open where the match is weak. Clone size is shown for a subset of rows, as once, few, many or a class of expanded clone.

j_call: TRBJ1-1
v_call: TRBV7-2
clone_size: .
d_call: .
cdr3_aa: CASSLDNRGTEAFF
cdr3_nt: TGTGCCAGCAGCTTGGACAATCGGGGGACTGAAGCTTTCTTT

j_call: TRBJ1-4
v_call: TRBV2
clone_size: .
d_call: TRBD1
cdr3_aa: CASSDGTGPTNEKLFF
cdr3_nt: TGTGCCAGCAGTGATGGGACAGGTCCAACTAATGAAAAACTGTTTTTT

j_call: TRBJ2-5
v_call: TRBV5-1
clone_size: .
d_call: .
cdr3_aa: CASSLARETQYF
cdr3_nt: TGCGCCAGCAGCTTGGCGCGCGAGACCCAGTACTTC

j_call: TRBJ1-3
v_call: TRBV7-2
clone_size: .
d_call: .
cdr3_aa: CASSLVGGAGYSGNTIYF
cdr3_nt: TGTGCCAGCAGCTTAGTGGGTGGGGCTGGATACTCTGGAAACACCATATATTTT

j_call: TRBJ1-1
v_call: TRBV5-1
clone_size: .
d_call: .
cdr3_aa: CASSWGAGGTSEAFF
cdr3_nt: TGCGCCAGCAGCTGGGGGGCCGGGGGTACGTCTGAAGCTTTCTTT

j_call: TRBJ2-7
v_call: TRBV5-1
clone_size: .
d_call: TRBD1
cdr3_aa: CASSSAGTGGDEQYF
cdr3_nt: TGCGCCAGCAGCTCCGCCGGGACAGGGGGCGACGAGCAGTACTTC

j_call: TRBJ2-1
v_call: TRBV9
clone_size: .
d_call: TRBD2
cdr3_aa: CASSGTIAGVYNEQFF
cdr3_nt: TGTGCCAGCAGCGGGACAATAGCGGGAGTCTACAATGAGCAGTTCTTC

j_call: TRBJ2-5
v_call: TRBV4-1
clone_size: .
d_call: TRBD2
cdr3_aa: CASSPLAGEETQYF
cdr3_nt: TGCGCCAGCAGCCCCCTTGCGGGGGAGGAGACCCAGTACTTC

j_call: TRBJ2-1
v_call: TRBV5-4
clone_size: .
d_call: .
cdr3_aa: CASSLGGANYNEQFF
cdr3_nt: TGTGCCAGCAGCTTGGGGGGGGCAAACTACAATGAGCAGTTCTTC

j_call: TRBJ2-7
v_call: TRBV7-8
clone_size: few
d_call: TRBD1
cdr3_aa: CASSLPGQASEQYF
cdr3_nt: TGTGCCAGCAGCTTGCCGGGACAGGCAAGCGAGCAGTACTTC

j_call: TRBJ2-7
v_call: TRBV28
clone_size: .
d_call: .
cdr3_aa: CASSFGPGRLEQYF
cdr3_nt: TGTGCCAGCAGTTTCGGTCCGGGGAGGTTGGAGCAGTACTTC

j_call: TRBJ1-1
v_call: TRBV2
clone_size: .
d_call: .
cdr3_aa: CASSEQQNTEAFF
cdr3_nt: TGTGCCAGCAGTGAACAGCAGAACACTGAAGCTTTCTTT

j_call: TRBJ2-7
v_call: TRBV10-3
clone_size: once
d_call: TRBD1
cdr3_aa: CAISEGTGRYEQYF
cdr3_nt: TGTGCCATCAGTGAGGGGACAGGGCGGTACGAGCAGTACTTC

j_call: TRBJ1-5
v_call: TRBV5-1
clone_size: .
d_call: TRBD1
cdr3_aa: CASSPGQGNQPQHF
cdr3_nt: TGCGCCAGCAGTCCTGGACAGGGTAATCAGCCCCAGCATTTT

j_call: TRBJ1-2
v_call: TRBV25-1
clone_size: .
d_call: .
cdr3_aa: CASSVNREGYTF
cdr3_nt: TGTGCCAGCAGTGTAAACAGGGAAGGCTACACCTTC

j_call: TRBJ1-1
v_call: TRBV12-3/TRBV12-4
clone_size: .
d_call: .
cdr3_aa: CASSLPPNTEAFF
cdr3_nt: TGTGCCAGCAGTCTCCCCCCGAACACTGAAGCTTTCTTT

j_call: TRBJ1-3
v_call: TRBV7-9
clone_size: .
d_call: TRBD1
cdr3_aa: CASSHPGQAFTPSGNTIYF
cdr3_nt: TGTGCCAGCAGCCACCCGGGACAGGCTTTTACCCCCTCTGGAAACACCATATATTTT

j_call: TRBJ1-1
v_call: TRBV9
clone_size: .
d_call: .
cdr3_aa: CASSVGPQVTEAFF
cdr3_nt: TGTGCCAGCAGCGTAGGGCCCCAGGTCACTGAAGCTTTCTTT

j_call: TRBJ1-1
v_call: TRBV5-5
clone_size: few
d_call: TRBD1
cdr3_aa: CASSSPSRGHTEAFF
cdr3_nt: TGTGCCAGCAGCTCCCCCAGCAGGGGGCATACTGAAGCTTTCTTT

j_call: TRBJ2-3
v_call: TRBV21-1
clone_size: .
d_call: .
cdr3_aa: CASSKARGWDGACTDTQYF
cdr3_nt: TGTGCCAGCAGCAAAGCGCGAGGATGGGACGGGGCATGCACAGATACGCAGTATTTT

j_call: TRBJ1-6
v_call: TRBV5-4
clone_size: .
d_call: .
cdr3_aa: CASSLEGTALRALHF
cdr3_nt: TGTGCCAGCAGCTTGGAGGGGACGGCCCTGAGGGCCCTCCACTTT

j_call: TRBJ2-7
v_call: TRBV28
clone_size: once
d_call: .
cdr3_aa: CASRFNTGSYEQYF
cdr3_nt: TGTGCCAGCAGGTTTAACACAGGGTCCTACGAGCAGTACTTC

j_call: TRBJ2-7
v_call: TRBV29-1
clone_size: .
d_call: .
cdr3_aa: CSVVPSSRVGEQYF
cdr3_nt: TGCAGCGTTGTTCCCTCCAGCAGGGTAGGAGAGCAGTACTTC

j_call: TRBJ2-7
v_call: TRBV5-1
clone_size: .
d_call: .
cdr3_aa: CASSLDRVNYEQYF
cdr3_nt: TGCGCCAGCAGCTTGGACAGAGTTAATTACGAGCAGTACTTC